Listed below are T cell receptor beta chains from one sample, sequenced in a study of T cells after yellow fever vaccination. TCRdb analysed the 5' RACE reads with MiXCR anew, one entry per CDR3 protein. The sample holds roughly 150,000 distinct CDR3 sequences, 7.7% seen once. This specimen was CD4+ T cells sorted from PBMCs, taken 5 days after the yellow fever booster vaccination. Receptors were obtained from a man aged 25-45 years who received the YFV17D yellow fever vaccine. Both conserved end residues are part of each CDR3. Fields, in order: J gene, clone size, D gene, V gene, CDR3 DNA, CDR3 protein. D genes are given only for firm matches. The size field is filled for only some rows; it gives once, few, many or a size class.

TRBJ2-5 many NA TRBV12-3/TRBV12-4 TGTGCCAGCAGTCAAGCCGGGACGGTAGAGACCCAGTACTTC CASSQAGTVETQYF
TRBJ2-2 many NA TRBV15 TGTGCCACCAAACGAGGGATTGTTGACACCGGGGAGCTGTTTTTT CATKRGIVDTGELFF
TRBJ1-1 many NA TRBV18 TGTGCCAGCTCACTCGTGGGGATTAACACTGAAGCTTTCTTT CASSLVGINTEAFF
TRBJ2-3 many TRBD2 TRBV20-1 TGCAGTGCTATATCTATAGCGGGAGGGCCCGGTAGGTCAGATACGCAGTATTTT CSAISIAGGPGRSDTQYF
TRBJ2-5 many NA TRBV7-8 TGTGCCAGCAGCTTCACAGCGCTGTTGGAGACCCAGTACTTC CASSFTALLETQYF
TRBJ1-2 NA TRBD1 TRBV15 TGTGCCACCAGCCAGGGACAGGGGGCGTGGGGCTACACCTTC CATSQGQGAWGYTF
TRBJ2-7 many TRBD1 TRBV18 TGTGCCAGCTCACCAACCGGGACAGAGTTCTACGAGCAGTACTTC CASSPTGTEFYEQYF
TRBJ2-4 many NA TRBV15 TGTGCCACCAGCAGAATCCAGGGTTTTTTGGGCATTCAGTACTTC CATSRIQGFLGIQYF
TRBJ2-7 many TRBD1 TRBV5-1 TGCGCCAGCAGCCACGGACAGGGGACCTACGAGCAGTACTTC CASSHGQGTYEQYF
TRBJ2-5 NA NA TRBV19 TGTGCCAGTAGTCCCGAACAGTGGACTGACGAGACCCAATACTTC CASSPEQWTDETQYF
TRBJ2-1 many TRBD2 TRBV12-3/TRBV12-4 TGTGCCAGCAGCCCGGGACTAGCGGGAGGGAGGGATGAGCAGTTCTTC CASSPGLAGGRDEQFF
TRBJ2-3 many TRBD1 TRBV5-1 TGCGCCAGCAGCTTGGGTGGACAGGCCAGCACAGATACGCAGTATTTT CASSLGGQASTDTQYF
TRBJ2-7 few NA TRBV5-1 TGCGCCAGCAGCTTGGCGGCCAGGGGAACCTACGAGCAGTACTTC CASSLAARGTYEQYF
TRBJ2-2 NA TRBD1 TRBV4-3 TGCGCCAGCAGCCGGACAGGGGCGGGCACCGGGGAGCTGTTTTTT CASSRTGAGTGELFF
TRBJ1-1 many NA TRBV21-1 TGTGCCAGGACCGGGACGAGTAACACTGAAGCTTTCTTT CARTGTSNTEAFF
TRBJ2-2 NA NA TRBV11-3 TGTGCCAACAGCCTTGGCACCGGGGAGCTGTTTTTT CANSLGTGELFF
TRBJ2-1 many NA TRBV12-3/TRBV12-4 TGTGCCAGCAGTTCTAGGGGGTACAATGAGCAGTTCTTC CASSSRGYNEQFF
TRBJ2-3 many NA TRBV28 TGTGCCAGCAGTTCGGCTAGCCCAGATACGCAGTATTTT CASSSASPDTQYF
TRBJ2-1 NA NA TRBV6-2/TRBV6-3 TGTGCCAGCAGTCAGACTACTAGGCCGTTCTTC CASSQTTRPFF
TRBJ2-3 many TRBD2 TRBV12-3/TRBV12-4 TGTGCCAGCAGTTTGGGTACCCTAGCGGACCGAGGAGATACGCAGTATTTT CASSLGTLADRGDTQYF
TRBJ2-2 many TRBD1 TRBV12-3/TRBV12-4 TGTGCCAGCAGTACCCGGACAGGGGCTTCCGGGGAGCTGTTTTTT CASSTRTGASGELFF
TRBJ2-3 many TRBD2 TRBV7-2 TGTGCCAGCAGCCGAGTACCGACTAGCGGGAGGGTTACTACGCAGTATTTT CASSRVPTSGRVTTQYF
TRBJ2-7 many NA TRBV7-2 TGTGCCAGCAGCTTAGTTTCCGGCACCTACGAGCAGTACTTC CASSLVSGTYEQYF
TRBJ2-2 many NA TRBV7-9 TGTGCCAACCAGGAGGACGCGAACACCGGGGAGCTGTTTTTT CANQEDANTGELFF
TRBJ1-1 many NA TRBV20-1 TGCAGTGCTAGATCTATGAACACTGAAGCTTTCTTT CSARSMNTEAFF
TRBJ2-1 few TRBD2 TRBV4-2 TGTGCCAGCAGCCAACTTTCAAGCGGGAGTTACTACAATGAGCAGTTCTTC CASSQLSSGSYYNEQFF
TRBJ1-4 many TRBD1 TRBV7-9 TGTGCCAGCAGCTTTGGCGACAGGGTAGTAGAAAAACTGTTTTTT CASSFGDRVVEKLFF
TRBJ2-5 many NA TRBV20-1 TGCAGTGCTCTTAACCGGGGGTCTCTCCAAGAGACCCAGTACTTC CSALNRGSLQETQYF
TRBJ1-5 NA NA TRBV5-5 TGTGCCAGCAGCTTGATGTCAGGGATGTTTAATCAGCCCCAGCATTTT CASSLMSGMFNQPQHF
TRBJ2-7 NA NA TRBV12-1 TGTGCCAGCAGCTATGCGATGACTAGCGGGAGGGCGGGGTCCTACGAGCAGTACTTC CASSYAMTSGRAGSYEQYF
TRBJ2-7 NA NA TRBV29-1 TGCAGCGTTGGACAGAGATCCTACGAGCAGTACTTC CSVGQRSYEQYF
TRBJ2-2 many TRBD1 TRBV5-5 TGTGCCAGCAGCTTGGGCGGGACAGGGGGATCCGTCGGGGAGCTGTTTTTT CASSLGGTGGSVGELFF
TRBJ2-6 few NA TRBV12-3/TRBV12-4 TGTGCCAGCAGCATGGTTGTTCCCTCTGGGGCCAACGTCCTGACTTTC CASSMVVPSGANVLTF
TRBJ2-3 many NA TRBV5-1 TGCGCCAGCAGCTTGGTAGGAGACCGCACAGATACGCAGTATTTT CASSLVGDRTDTQYF
TRBJ2-5 many NA TRBV7-2 TGTGCCAGCACCTTTTCCCTCCAAGAGACCCAGTACTTC CASTFSLQETQYF
TRBJ1-4 many NA TRBV6-1 TGTGCCAGCACCTACGGTGTTGCCGGCGCAAAACTGTTTTTT CASTYGVAGAKLFF
TRBJ2-1 NA NA TRBV6-2/TRBV6-3 TGTGCCAGCAGCCTACTTAGTTCTGACTACAATGAGCAGTTCTTC CASSLLSSDYNEQFF
TRBJ1-1 NA NA TRBV20-1 TGCAGTGCTAGAGGCCCGGTCAGGAACACTGAAGCTTTCTTT CSARGPVRNTEAFF
TRBJ2-4 many TRBD1 TRBV7-9 TGTGCCAGCAGCTACCAGGGGGCGGGAAACATTCAGTACTTC CASSYQGAGNIQYF
TRBJ2-7 many NA TRBV7-8 TGTGCCAGCAGCCGCGGGACAGCCGGGGATGAGCAGTACTTC CASSRGTAGDEQYF
TRBJ2-1 many TRBD1 TRBV6-2/TRBV6-3 TGTGCCAGCAGTTTAGGGACAGGGCTCTACAATGAGCAGTTCTTC CASSLGTGLYNEQFF
TRBJ1-1 many NA TRBV25-1 TGTGCCAGCTGGCGGGGGGGCAACACTGAAGCTTTCTTT CASWRGGNTEAFF
TRBJ2-3 many NA TRBV9 TGTGCCAGCAGCGTACGGGGTTCTAGCACAGATACGCAGTATTTT CASSVRGSSTDTQYF
TRBJ2-1 many NA TRBV3-1 TGTGCCAGCAGCCAAGGTGGAGCGCGACAGGTGCAGTTCTTC CASSQGGARQVQFF
TRBJ2-6 many NA TRBV6-5 TGTGCCAGCAGTTCAGGATCGGTCGGGGCCAACGTCCTGACTTTC CASSSGSVGANVLTF
TRBJ2-3 many TRBD2 TRBV5-1 TGCGCCAGCAGCTCCGGGACTAGCGGGACTAGCACAGATACGCAGTATTTT CASSSGTSGTSTDTQYF
TRBJ1-6 many NA TRBV7-2 TGTGCCAGCAGCTCGATCTACGGACAGAGCCCACCCCTCCACTTT CASSSIYGQSPPLHF
TRBJ2-3 many TRBD1 TRBV18 TGTGCCAGCTCACCCGAGACAGGGGTAACAGATACGCAGTATTTT CASSPETGVTDTQYF
TRBJ2-1 many TRBD2 TRBV20-1 TGCAGTGCTAGAGGGGTGGCGGGAGAATGTCTCTTC CSARGVAGECLF
TRBJ2-5 few TRBD2 TRBV4-2 TGTGCCAGCAGCCCCCGGGGAGGGCGCCAAGAGACCCAGTACTTC CASSPRGGRQETQYF
TRBJ1-2 many NA TRBV6-2/TRBV6-3 TGTGCCAGCAGCCCGGGTCTCTTGGGCGGCTATGGCTACACCTTC CASSPGLLGGYGYTF
TRBJ2-1 many TRBD2 TRBV12-3/TRBV12-4 TGTGCCAGCAGTTTTACTAGCGGGACTCCTCGCAATGAGCAGTTCTTC CASSFTSGTPRNEQFF
TRBJ1-1 many NA TRBV20-1 TGCAGTGCTAGAGATCAGGGGCTCAACACTGAAGCTTTCTTT CSARDQGLNTEAFF
TRBJ2-5 NA NA TRBV5-1 TGCGCCAGCAGCTTGGTACCGGACCAAGAGACCCAGTACTTC CASSLVPDQETQYF
TRBJ2-1 many NA TRBV12-3/TRBV12-4 TGTGCCAGCAGTTTAAGTGGTAGCGGCAATGAGCAGTTCTTC CASSLSGSGNEQFF
TRBJ1-1 many TRBD1 TRBV5-1 TGCGCCAGCAGTACGCAAAGGGGGCTCCCCACTGAAGCTTTCTTT CASSTQRGLPTEAFF
TRBJ2-1 few NA TRBV5-6 TGTGCCAGCAGCTTAGCGGGTACACTGTTCTTC CASSLAGTLFF